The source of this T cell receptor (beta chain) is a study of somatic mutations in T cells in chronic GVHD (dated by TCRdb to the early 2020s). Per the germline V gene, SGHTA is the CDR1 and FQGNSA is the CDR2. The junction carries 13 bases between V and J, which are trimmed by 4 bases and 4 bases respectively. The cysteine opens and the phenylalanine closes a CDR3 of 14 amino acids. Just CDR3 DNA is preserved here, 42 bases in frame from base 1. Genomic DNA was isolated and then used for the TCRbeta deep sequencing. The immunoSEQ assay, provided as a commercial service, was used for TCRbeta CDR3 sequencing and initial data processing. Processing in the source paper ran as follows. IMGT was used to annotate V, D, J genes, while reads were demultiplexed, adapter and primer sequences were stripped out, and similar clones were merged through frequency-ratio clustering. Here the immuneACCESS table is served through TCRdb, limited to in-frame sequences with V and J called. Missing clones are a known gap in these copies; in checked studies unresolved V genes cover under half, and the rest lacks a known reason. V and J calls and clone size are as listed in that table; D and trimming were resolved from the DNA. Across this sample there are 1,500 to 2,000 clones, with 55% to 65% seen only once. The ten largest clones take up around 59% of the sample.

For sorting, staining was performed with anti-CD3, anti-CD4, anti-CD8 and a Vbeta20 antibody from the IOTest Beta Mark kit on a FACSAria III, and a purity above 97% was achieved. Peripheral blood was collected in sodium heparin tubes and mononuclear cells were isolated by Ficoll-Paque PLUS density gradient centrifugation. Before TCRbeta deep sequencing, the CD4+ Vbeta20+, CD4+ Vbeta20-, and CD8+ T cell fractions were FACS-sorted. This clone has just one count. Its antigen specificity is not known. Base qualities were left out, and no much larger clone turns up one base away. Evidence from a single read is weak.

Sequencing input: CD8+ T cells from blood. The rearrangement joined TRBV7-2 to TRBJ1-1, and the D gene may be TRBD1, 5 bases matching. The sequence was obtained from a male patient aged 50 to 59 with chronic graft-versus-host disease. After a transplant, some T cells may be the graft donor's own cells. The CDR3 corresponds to CASSWVGPTTEAFF. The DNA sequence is TGTGCCAGCAGCTGGGTGGGGCCCACCACTGAAGCTTTCTTT.